Listed here are 7 T cell receptor beta chains from one sample, sequenced in a study of blood T cells in healthy people across ages. The second PCR ran roughly 7 to 12 cycles with a sample-barcoded 5' primer and J-beta primers. From the 5' RACE reads, TCRdb called clonotypes with MiXCR, one entry per CDR3 protein. Counted here are roughly 800,000 distinct CDR3 sequences, approximately 24% occurring once; the ten biggest clones make up under 3%. These same records also appear under a second study, on T cells of mothers and their children.

Sequencing used blood. These receptors came from a boy between 10 and 17 years old in good health.

The V call is TRBV7-2, the J call TRBJ2-5, with 11 bases lining up with TRBD2. Germline V gene sequence: CDR1 SGHTA, CDR2 FQGNSA. V shed 5 bases, J shed 2 bases, and the junction held 4 bases outside the gene matches. CDR3 length: 15 amino acids. Here the CDR3 reads CASSRSGGEQETQYF. As DNA, the CDR3 is TGTGCCAGCAGCCGTAGCGGGGGGGAGCAAGAGACCCAGTACTTC.

The chain uses TRBV13 and TRBJ2-5; 8 nucleotides agree with TRBD2. This CDR3 spans 16 amino acids. Germline lookup yields CDR1 PRHDT and CDR2 FYEKMQ (reference sequence). V was pared by 2 bases and J by 5 bases, with 10 bases of the junction left unmatched. In nucleotides, the CDR3 is TGTGCCAGCAGCTTAAACGCGGGGGGCCAGGGTGAGACCCAGTACTTC. The encoded protein is CASSLNAGGQGETQYF.

This clonotype was detected only a few times. This chain links TRBV28 with TRBJ2-5, with 7 bases that match TRBD2. The tail of the sequence fits TRBJ2-7 better, so the J call may be wrong. The CDR3 covers 15 residues. Germline CDR1 and CDR2: MDHEN and SYDVKM. The CDR3 here is CATGSGSSGSYEQYF. The DNA of the CDR3 is TGTGCAACGGGTAGTGGGTCTAGCGGTTCCTACGAGCAGTACTTC.

This clonotype was counted once. The chain carries TRBV12-5 and TRBJ2-2; D is perhaps TRBD1 or TRBD2 (6 bases each). Trimming cost V 2 bases and J 5 bases, with 15 bases left between them. This CDR3 is 16 amino acids long. Germline values: CDR1 LGHNT, CDR2 FRNRAP. The CDR3 here is CASGLPQGGGTGELFF. The CDR3 coding sequence is TGTGCTAGTGGTTTGCCACAGGGAGGTGGGACCGGGGAGCTGTTTTTT.

This clonotype occurred a few times. The J gene is TRBJ2-7, the V gene TRBV2, with 7 bases lining up with TRBD1. V lost 5 bases to trimming and J lost 3 bases; unmatched junction nucleotides: 7. Germline values: CDR1 SNHLY, CDR2 FYNNEI. This CDR3 is built from 14 residues. This CDR3 is CASSNRDSNYEQYF. CDR3 sequence (DNA): TGTGCCAGCAGTAACCGGGACAGTAACTACGAGCAGTACTTC.

This clonotype was counted between two and nine times. This rearrangement joins TRBV4-2 to TRBJ2-5; 14 positions agree with TRBD2. With V trimmed by 0 bases and J by 5 bases, 8 bases remained unmatched. The CDR3 runs to 18 residues. Germline loops: CDR1 LGHNA, CDR2 YNFKEQ. The CDR3 sequence is CASSQDPGTSGRIETQYF. The CDR3 coding sequence is TGTGCCAGCAGCCAAGATCCAGGGACTAGCGGGAGAATCGAGACCCAGTACTTC.

This chain uses TRBV15 with TRBJ2-7, with TRBD1 identical over 7 bases. V shed 8 bases and J 0 bases; nucleotides not matched to a gene: 7. This CDR3 region has 14 residues. CDR1 LNHNV and CDR2 YYDKDF come from the germline V gene (reference sequence). The chain's CDR3 is CATGWRQGSYEQYF. The CDR3, as DNA: TGTGCCACCGGTTGGAGACAGGGCTCCTACGAGCAGTACTTC.